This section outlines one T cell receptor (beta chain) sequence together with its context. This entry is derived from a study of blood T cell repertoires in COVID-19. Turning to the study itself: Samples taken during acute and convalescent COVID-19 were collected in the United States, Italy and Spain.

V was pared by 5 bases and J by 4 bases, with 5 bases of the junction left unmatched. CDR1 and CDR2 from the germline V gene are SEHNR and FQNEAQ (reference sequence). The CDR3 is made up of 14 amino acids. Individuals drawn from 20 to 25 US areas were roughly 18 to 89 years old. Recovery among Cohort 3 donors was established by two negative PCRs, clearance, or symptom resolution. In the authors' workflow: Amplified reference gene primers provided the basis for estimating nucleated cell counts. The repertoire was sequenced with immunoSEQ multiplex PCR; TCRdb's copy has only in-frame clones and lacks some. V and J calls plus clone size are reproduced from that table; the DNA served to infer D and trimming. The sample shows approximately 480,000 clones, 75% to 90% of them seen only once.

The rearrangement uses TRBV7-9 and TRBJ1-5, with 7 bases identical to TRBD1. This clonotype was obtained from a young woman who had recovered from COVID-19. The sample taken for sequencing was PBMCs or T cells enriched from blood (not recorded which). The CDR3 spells CASSPPGGNQPQHF. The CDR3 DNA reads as TGTGCCAGCAGCCCCCCAGGGGGGAATCAGCCCCAGCATTTT. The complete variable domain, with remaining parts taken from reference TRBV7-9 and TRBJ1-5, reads DTGVSQNPRHKITKRGQNVTFRCDPISEHNRLYWYRQTLGQGPEFLTYFQNEAQLEKSRLLSDRFSAERPKGSFSTLEIQRTEQGDSAMYLCASSPPGGNQPQHFGDGTRLSIL.